These 8 T cell receptor beta chains were sequenced from one sample in a study of T cell changes during pregnancy in multiple sclerosis. Clones were read by immunoSEQ multiplex PCR, and TCRdb kept only the in-frame ones, dropping some. Of around 55,000 clones in the sample, approximately 94% were seen once. The material was CD8+ T cells from peripheral blood mononuclear cells, obtained in the third trimester of pregnancy. Receptors originate from a female donor with multiple sclerosis, enrolled in a pregnancy study.

The V and J genes are TRBV28 and TRBJ2-2; TRBD2 matches 12 bases. J gave up 4 bases and V 1 base, and 7 bases lay outside the gene matches. In germline, CDR1 is MDHEN, CDR2 SYDVKM. The length of the CDR3 is 18 residues. The CDR3 here is CASSLLPLAGGGTGELFF. CDR3 in DNA: TGTGCCAGCAGTTTATTACCTCTAGCGGGAGGGGGCACCGGGGAGCTGTTTTTT.

The count of this clone is one. V is TRBV6-6 and J is TRBJ2-1; D possibly corresponds to TRBD2 (6 bases). The CDR3 length is 16 residues. Trimming removed 4 bases from V and 4 bases from J, with 17 bases in between. Germline V gene sequence: CDR1 MNHNY, CDR2 SVGAGI (reference sequence). This CDR3 reads CASSSPSGPLYNEQFF. The CDR3 DNA reads TGTGCCAGCAGTTCTCCAAGCGGGCCCCTATACAATGAGCAGTTCTTC.

CDR3 sequence reads: CASSESLFGVYEQYF. DNA for the CDR3: TGTGCCAGCAGTGAATCTTTATTCGGGGTCTACGAGCAGTACTTC. This chain joins TRBV6-1 and TRBJ2-7; D might be TRBD2 (5 bases). This CDR3 comprises 15 residues. Trimming removed 2 bases from V and 3 bases from J, with 14 bases in between. Germline loops: CDR1 MNHNS, CDR2 SASEGT.

This clone has only one observation. The CDR3 is CASRVTENYGYTF. CDR3 nucleotides: TGCGCCAGCCGGGTGACAGAAAACTATGGCTACACCTTC. This rearrangement joins TRBV5-1 to TRBJ1-2; a weak D match, TRBD1 (5 bases). The CDR3 loop spans 13 amino acids. The V gene's germline CDR1 is SGHRS and CDR2 YFSETQ. Between the trimmed V and J ends, which lost 7 bases and 2 bases, there was a span of 12 bases.

The J gene is TRBJ2-5, the V gene TRBV27, with D tentatively TRBD1 (5 bases). The CDR3 runs 14 residues. From germline, CDR1 is MNHEY and CDR2 SMNVEV (reference sequence). Trimming took 1 base from V and 3 from J, leaving 9 bases between them. CDR3 sequence: CASSLYQGEETQYF. CDR3 sequence (DNA): TGTGCCAGCAGTTTATACCAAGGGGAAGAGACCCAGTACTTC.

The chain is built from TRBV2 and TRBJ2-1, with 12 bases that match TRBD2. V shed 2 bases, J shed 7 bases, and the junction held 9 bases outside the gene matches. This CDR3 has 17 amino acids. Germline lookup yields CDR1 SNHLY and CDR2 FYNNEI. The CDR3 is CASSERGLAGWENEQFF. For the CDR3, the DNA is TGTGCCAGCAGTGAAAGAGGACTAGCGGGATGGGAGAATGAGCAGTTCTTC.

V is TRBV11-2 and J is TRBJ2-7, with D possibly matching TRBD2 (6 bases). CDR1 SGHAT and CDR2 FQNNGV come from the germline V gene. This CDR3 contains 16 residues. Trimming cost V 3 bases and J 3 bases, with 18 bases left between them. Written as DNA, the CDR3 is TGTGCCAGCAGCTTTGTTCTTAGCGGATACCTCTACGAGCAGTACTTC. Amino acids: CASSFVLSGYLYEQYF.

The rearrangement joins TRBV28 to TRBJ2-4; 10 nucleotides line up with TRBD1. Trimming at V came to 1 base and at J to 11 bases, leaving 8 bases not matched to a gene. The CDR3 consists of 15 residues. Germline loops: CDR1 MDHEN, CDR2 SYDVKM. The CDR3 here is CASSLLGTGEGVQYF. DNA of the CDR3: TGTGCCAGCAGTTTATTAGGGACAGGGGAAGGCGTTCAGTACTTC.